This entry concerns a single TCR beta chain. Its antigen remains unidentified. Between the trimmed V and J ends, which lost 2 bases and 2 bases, there was a span of 10 bases. This CDR3 comprises 15 residues. Germline lookup yields CDR1 SGHTA and CDR2 FQGNSA. These data belong to a study of chemoradiotherapy in HPV16-positive cancers. About the study: Functional T-cell assays on two HPV16-positive patients' cells defined candidate HPV-specific clones and common TCR motifs. Notes on the study in general: In HPV16-positive patients, HPV-responsive T-cell expansion tracked better recurrence-free survival. Non-HPV-specific T cells did not expand in tumors during treatment, whereas candidate HPV-specific clones and E7-related motifs did. The functional HPV-specific definition rests on just a couple of HPV16-positive patients.

The repertoire was sequenced with immunoSEQ multiplex PCR; TCRdb's copy has only in-frame clones and lacks some. The sample records about 68,000 clones, around nine tenths being singletons. The TCR comes from a human donor with HPV-associated anogenital cancer. The sample consisted of blood, taken from a patient who underwent chemoradiotherapy. The chain joins TRBV7-2 to TRBJ2-1; the D gene is possibly TRBD2 (6 bases). CDR3 in amino acids: CASSLSASAYNEQFF. The DNA for the CDR3 is TGTGCCAGCAGCTTAAGCGCTAGCGCCTACAATGAGCAGTTCTTC.